The 20 T cell receptor beta chains listed next were all sequenced from one sample in a study of OX40 agonist ivuxolimab in advanced cancers. Using immunoSEQ multiplex PCR, the repertoire was profiled, and TCRdb retains in-frame clones only, with some absent. The table has about 49,000 clones, roughly 80% seen once. The material was CD4+ or CD8+ T cells sorted from blood, obtained in a trial of the OX40 agonist ivuxolimab. The receptors originated from an adult with an advanced solid tumor such as melanoma, head and neck, liver or kidney cancer.

The chain links TRBV7-6 to TRBJ1-6, with D possibly TRBD1 on 5 matching bases. With 1 base removed from V and 10 bases from J, the gap between germline ends came to 11 bases. The V gene's germline CDR1 is SGHVS and CDR2 FNYEAQ. The CDR3 extends over 14 amino acids. Here the CDR3 reads CASSLESGQSPLHF. In DNA, the CDR3 is TGTGCCAGCAGCTTAGAGTCGGGGCAGTCACCCCTCCACTTT.

This clone was observed a single time. The chain joins TRBV6-1 to TRBJ2-7; 10 bases are shared with TRBD1. With 5 bases clipped from V and 3 bases from J, the junction kept 7 bases outside the gene matches. The CDR3 covers 15 residues. In germline, CDR1 is MNHNS, CDR2 SASEGT. The chain's CDR3 is CASSFRDRGSYEQYF. CDR3 coding DNA: TGTGCCAGCAGTTTCCGGGACAGGGGAAGCTACGAGCAGTACTTC.

The chain joins TRBV19 to TRBJ2-2; D could derive from TRBD1 or TRBD2 (7 bases each). The germline V gene has CDR1 LNHDA and CDR2 SQIVND (reference sequence). CDR3 size: 19 residues. Trimming took off 2 bases at V and 3 bases at J, with 22 bases between the two ends. In DNA form, the CDR3 reads TGTGCCAGTAGTATACCCCCCCAGGGGGGGATAGGTGACACCGGGGAGCTGTTTTTT. Translation: CASSIPPQGGIGDTGELFF.

V gene TRBV6-5 combines with J gene TRBJ2-7; D unresolved. The ends were cut back, 2 bases at V and 7 bases at J, with 9 bases in the middle. CDR1 and CDR2 (germline): MNHEY, SVGAGI. The CDR3 is 12 residues long. Written as DNA, the CDR3 is TGTGCCAGCAGTTACCCTTACAGAGAGCAGTACTTC. The encoded protein is CASSYPYREQYF.

This chain links TRBV28 with TRBJ2-1, with TRBD2 identical over 9 bases. Germline V CDR1 and CDR2: MDHEN, SYDVKM. Losses at the gene ends were 7 bases for V and 7 bases for J; bases not matched to a gene: 8. The CDR3 loop spans 14 amino acids. The DNA for the CDR3 is TGTGCCAGCACAATTAGCGGGAGAATGAATGAGCAGTTCTTC. The encoded protein is CASTISGRMNEQFF.

The rearrangement uses TRBV7-9 and TRBJ2-7, with 8 bases identical to TRBD1. CDR1 SEHNR and CDR2 FQNEAQ come from the germline V gene (reference sequence). The CDR3 sequence is 15 residues long. J lost 4 bases, V lost 0 bases, and 5 bases had no gene match. This CDR3 is CASSLAGQGAYEQYF. The DNA for the CDR3 is TGTGCCAGCAGCTTAGCAGGCCAGGGGGCTTACGAGCAGTACTTC.

This clone has only a few counts. The J gene is TRBJ1-5, the V gene TRBV7-9, with TRBD1 as a possible D gene (5 bases). Trimming took 6 bases from V and 3 from J, leaving 12 bases between them. The V gene's germline CDR1 is SEHNR and CDR2 FQNEAQ (reference sequence). This CDR3 has 14 amino acids. Written as DNA, the CDR3 is TGTGCCAGCAGTCCGGGGGAGTTCAATCAGCCCCAGCATTTT. Protein: CASSPGEFNQPQHF. Filled out from reference TRBV7-9 and TRBJ1-5, the complete variable domain reads DTGVSQNPRHKITKRGQNVTFRCDPISEHNRLYWYRQTLGQGPEFLTYFQNEAQLEKSRLLSDRFSAERPKGSFSTLEIQRTEQGDSAMYLCASSPGEFNQPQHFGDGTRLSIL.

The gene calls are TRBV27 and TRBJ1-2; maybe TRBD1 (5 bases). V shed 2 bases and J shed 1 base, with 8 bases lying between them. In germline, CDR1 is MNHEY, CDR2 SMNVEV (reference sequence). CDR3 size: 14 residues. Written as DNA, the CDR3 is TGTGCCAGCAGTTTAGGGCAGGGTAACTATGGCTACACCTTC. It encodes CASSLGQGNYGYTF.

The chain combines TRBV5-5 with TRBJ2-3, with a weak D call TRBD2 (5 bases). CDR3 length: 16 amino acids. Germline CDR1 reads SGHKS; CDR2 reads YYEKEE (reference sequence). The V gene lost 4 bases and the J gene lost 1 base, with 16 bases spanning the gap. The CDR3: CASSPRAGEGTDTQYF. The DNA of the CDR3 is TGTGCCAGCAGCCCGCGGGCCGGGGAAGGCACAGATACGCAGTATTTT.

This clone came up once. V and J are TRBV14 and TRBJ2-2, with TRBD2 identical over 10 bases. The CDR3 has 16 residues. V gave up 2 bases and J gave up 2 bases; unmatched junction bases: 2. Germline lookup yields CDR1 SGHDN and CDR2 FVKESK. Here the CDR3 reads CASSQWTSGNTGELFF. The CDR3 bases are TGTGCCAGCAGCCAATGGACTAGCGGTAACACCGGGGAGCTGTTTTTT. Full variable domain (rest looked up from reference TRBV14 and TRBJ2-2): EAGVTQFPSHSVIEKGQTVTLRCDPISGHDNLYWYRRVMGKEIKFLLHFVKESKQDESGMPNNRFLAERTGGTYSTLKVQPAELEDSGVYFCASSQWTSGNTGELFFGEGSRLTVL.

CDR3 residues: CASSLGRGRNTEAFF. Here the CDR3 DNA reads TGTGCCAGCAGCTTAGGTCGGGGCCGAAACACTGAAGCTTTCTTT. The chain is built from TRBV7-2 and TRBJ1-1, with D perhaps matching TRBD1 (5 bases). Germline CDR1 reads SGHTA; CDR2 reads FQGNSA. Trimming took 1 base from V and 2 from J, leaving 11 bases between them. The CDR3 totals 15 residues.

The J gene is TRBJ1-1, the V gene TRBV6-1; possible D gene TRBD1, 5 bases. Trimming cost V 7 bases and J 8 bases, with 8 bases left between them. CDR3 length: 10 amino acids. Germline loops: CDR1 MNHNS, CDR2 SASEGT. The CDR3 region has the DNA TGTGCCAGCATTAGGACAGAAGCTTTCTTT. Its protein product is CASIRTEAFF.

V usage is TRBV9 and J usage is TRBJ1-2; the D gene is possibly TRBD1 (5 bases). There are 14 residues in the CDR3. Between the trimmed V and J ends, which lost 3 bases and 7 bases, there was a span of 16 bases. In germline, CDR1 is SGDLS, CDR2 YYNGEE. This CDR3 is CASSGLRGDGGYTF. As DNA, the CDR3 is TGTGCCAGCAGCGGGTTGCGGGGGGATGGTGGCTACACCTTC.

In its sample, this clone was seen once. The CDR3 DNA follows: TGTGCCAGCAGTTCCCCAAGGGGGAAAGGACAGTTCTTC. Its translation: CASSSPRGKGQFF. The rearrangement uses TRBV27 and TRBJ2-1, with D possibly matching TRBD1 (6 bases). Germline CDR1 reads MNHEY; CDR2 reads SMNVEV (reference sequence). CDR3 size: 13 residues. V was shortened by 4 bases and J by 13 bases, with 17 bases between the two germline ends.

The chain carries TRBV6-5 and TRBJ1-3; no clear D gene. From germline, CDR1 is MNHEY and CDR2 SVGAGI. The CDR3 has 16 residues. Trimming shortened V by 0 bases and J by 4 bases, and 13 bases separated the two germline ends. The CDR3 region is CASSYSSPTAGNTIYF. For the CDR3, the DNA is TGTGCCAGCAGTTACTCGAGCCCAACGGCAGGAAACACCATATATTTT.

This clone was seen only a few times. The junction differs from germline at one of its ends, possibly a read error. The rearrangement joins TRBV10-1 to TRBJ2-4; possibly TRBD2 for D (5 bases). Looked up from germline, CDR1 is WNHNN and CDR2 is SYGVQD (reference sequence). The CDR3 is 13 residues long. The CDR3 protein is CASSRSAIPGVPF. The CDR3 DNA reads as TGCGCCAGCAGTAGGTCAGCCATCCCCGGGGTGCCCTTC.

The V and J genes are TRBV21-1 and TRBJ2-2; the DNA was not used to check the table's D call, TRBD1. TRBV21-1 is tagged as a pseudogene. CDR3 length: 16 residues. For the CDR3, the DNA is TGTGCCAGCAGAGGTGCGAGGACAGGGAACACCGGGGAGCTGTTTTTT. Protein product: CASRGARTGNTGELFF.

The chain recombines TRBV28 with TRBJ2-7; the D call may be TRBD1 or TRBD2 (6 bases each). Germline V gene data show CDR1 as MDHEN and CDR2 as SYDVKM. With 3 bases removed from V and 3 bases from J, the gap between germline ends came to 12 bases. CDR3 length: 14 residues. This chain's CDR3 is CASSFRGLGYEQYF. The CDR3 DNA follows: TGTGCCAGCAGTTTCAGGGGACTCGGCTACGAGCAGTACTTC.

V usage is TRBV14 and J usage is TRBJ1-2, with D uncertain. V was shortened by 0 bases and J by 3 bases, with 23 bases between the two germline ends. The germline gives CDR1 SGHDN, CDR2 FVKESK. This CDR3 contains 19 residues. In DNA, the CDR3 is TGTGCCAGCAGCCAAGATCTGGGGAGTAGGGCAGCGACTTACTATGGCTACACCTTC. This gives the protein CASSQDLGSRAATYYGYTF.

This rearrangement joins TRBV28 to TRBJ1-2, with a tentative D call TRBD1 (6 bases). The CDR3 loop spans 14 amino acids. The V end lost 3 bases, the J end lost 6 bases, and 14 bases lay between the germline ends. The germline CDR1 and CDR2 sequences are MDHEN and SYDVKM. CDR3 bases: TGTGCCAGCAGTTTGGCAGGGGAATTCAATGGCTACACCTTC. This encodes CASSLAGEFNGYTF.